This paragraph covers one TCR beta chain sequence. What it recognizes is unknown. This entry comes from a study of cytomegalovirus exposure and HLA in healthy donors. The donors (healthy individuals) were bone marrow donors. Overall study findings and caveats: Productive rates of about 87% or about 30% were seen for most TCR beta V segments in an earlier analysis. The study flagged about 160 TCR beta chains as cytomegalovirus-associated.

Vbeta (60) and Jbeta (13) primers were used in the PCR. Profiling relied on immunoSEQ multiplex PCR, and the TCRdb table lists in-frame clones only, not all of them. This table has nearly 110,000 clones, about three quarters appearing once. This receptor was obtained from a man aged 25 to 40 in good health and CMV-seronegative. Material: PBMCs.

CDR3 in amino acids: CASSPQAGGDEQFF. In DNA form, the CDR3 reads TGTGCCAGCAGTCCCCAGGCCGGGGGGGATGAGCAGTTCTTC. This sequence joins TRBV28 and TRBJ2-1; the match to TRBD2 covers 8 bases. The germline V gene has CDR1 MDHEN and CDR2 SYDVKM. V shed 5 bases and J 8 bases; nucleotides not matched to a gene: 8. The CDR3 runs to 14 residues. Complete variable domain (other parts from reference TRBV28 and TRBJ2-1): DVKVTQSSRYLVKRTGEKVFLECVQDMDHENMFWYRQDPGLGLRLIYFSYDVKMKEKGDIPEGYSVSREKKERFSLILESASTNQTSMYLCASSPQAGGDEQFFGPGTRLTVL.